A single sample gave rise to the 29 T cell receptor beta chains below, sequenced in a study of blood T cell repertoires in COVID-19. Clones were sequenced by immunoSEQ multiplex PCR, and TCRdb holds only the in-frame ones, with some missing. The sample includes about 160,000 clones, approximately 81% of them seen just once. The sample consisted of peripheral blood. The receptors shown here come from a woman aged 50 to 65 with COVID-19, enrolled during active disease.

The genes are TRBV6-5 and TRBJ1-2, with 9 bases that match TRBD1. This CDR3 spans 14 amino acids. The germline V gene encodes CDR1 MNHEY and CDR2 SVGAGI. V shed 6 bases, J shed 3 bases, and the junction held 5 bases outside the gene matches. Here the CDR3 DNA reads TGTGCCAGCAGGGGACAGGGCCGGGACTATGGCTACACCTTC. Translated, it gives CASRGQGRDYGYTF.

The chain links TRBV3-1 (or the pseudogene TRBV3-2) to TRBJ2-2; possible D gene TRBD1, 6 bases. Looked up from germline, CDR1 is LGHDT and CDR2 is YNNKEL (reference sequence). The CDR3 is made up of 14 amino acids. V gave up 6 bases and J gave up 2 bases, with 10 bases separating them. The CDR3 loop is CASRPGHNTGELFF. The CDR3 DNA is TGTGCCAGCAGACCGGGACATAACACCGGGGAGCTGTTTTTT.

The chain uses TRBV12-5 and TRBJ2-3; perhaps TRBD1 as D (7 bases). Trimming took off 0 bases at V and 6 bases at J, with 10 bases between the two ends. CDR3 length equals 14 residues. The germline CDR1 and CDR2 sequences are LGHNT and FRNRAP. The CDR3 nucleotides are TGTGCTAGTGGTTTGGTGGCAGGGGGGGATACGCAGTATTTT. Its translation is CASGLVAGGDTQYF.

The CDR3 nucleotides read TGTGCCAGCAGGGGTACTAACACAGATACGCAGTATTTT. Amino acids: CASRGTNTDTQYF. The genes are TRBV6-1 and TRBJ2-3; D not certain. The CDR3 covers 13 residues. Germline V gene sequence: CDR1 MNHNS, CDR2 SASEGT. Trimming pared 6 bases from V and 2 bases from J, leaving 9 bases between.

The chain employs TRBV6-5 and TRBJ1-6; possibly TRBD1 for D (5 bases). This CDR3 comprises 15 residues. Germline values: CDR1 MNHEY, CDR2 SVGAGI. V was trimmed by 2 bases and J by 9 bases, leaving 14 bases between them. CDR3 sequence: CASSYNGRVGSPLHF. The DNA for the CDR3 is TGTGCCAGCAGTTACAACGGCAGGGTGGGTTCACCCCTCCACTTT.

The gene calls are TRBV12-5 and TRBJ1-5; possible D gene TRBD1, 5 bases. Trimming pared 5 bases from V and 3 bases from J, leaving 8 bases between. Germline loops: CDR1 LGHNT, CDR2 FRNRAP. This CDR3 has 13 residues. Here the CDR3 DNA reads TGTGCTAGTGGTCTGACAGACAATCAGCCCCAGCATTTT. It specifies CASGLTDNQPQHF.

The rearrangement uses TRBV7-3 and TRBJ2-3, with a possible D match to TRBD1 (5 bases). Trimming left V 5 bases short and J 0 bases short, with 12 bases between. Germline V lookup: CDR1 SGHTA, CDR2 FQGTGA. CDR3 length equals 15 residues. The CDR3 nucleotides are TGTGCCAGCAGCCCCTGGACATCTAGCACAGATACGCAGTATTTT. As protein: CASSPWTSSTDTQYF.

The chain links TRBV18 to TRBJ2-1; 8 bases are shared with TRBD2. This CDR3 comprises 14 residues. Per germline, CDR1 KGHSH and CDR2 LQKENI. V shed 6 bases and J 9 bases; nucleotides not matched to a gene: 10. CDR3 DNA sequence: TGTGCCAGCTCCGCCGGGACTAGTGTCCTTGAGCAGTTCTTC. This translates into CASSAGTSVLEQFF.

CDR3: CASSTSGATDTQYF. The CDR3 region has the DNA TGTGCCAGTAGTACGTCAGGGGCCACAGATACGCAGTATTTT. The chain carries TRBV19 and TRBJ2-3; D possibly corresponds to TRBD1 (6 bases). The CDR3 consists of 14 residues. Trimming took 4 bases from V and 2 from J, leaving 10 bases between them. Germline values: CDR1 LNHDA, CDR2 SQIVND (reference sequence).

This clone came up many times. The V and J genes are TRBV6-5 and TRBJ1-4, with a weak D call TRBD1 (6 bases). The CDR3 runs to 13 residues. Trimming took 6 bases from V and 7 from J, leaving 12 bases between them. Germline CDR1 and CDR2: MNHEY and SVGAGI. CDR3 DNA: TGTGCCAGCAGCCGCAGGGGTGGTGAAAAACTGTTTTTT. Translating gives CASSRRGGEKLFF.

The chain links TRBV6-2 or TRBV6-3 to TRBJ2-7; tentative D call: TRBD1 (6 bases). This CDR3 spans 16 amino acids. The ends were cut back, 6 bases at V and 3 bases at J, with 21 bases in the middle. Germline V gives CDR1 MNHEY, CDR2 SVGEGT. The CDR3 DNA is TGTGCCAGCAGCTCCACAGGGTTAGTTAGGATCTACGAGCAGTACTTC. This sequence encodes CASSSTGLVRIYEQYF.

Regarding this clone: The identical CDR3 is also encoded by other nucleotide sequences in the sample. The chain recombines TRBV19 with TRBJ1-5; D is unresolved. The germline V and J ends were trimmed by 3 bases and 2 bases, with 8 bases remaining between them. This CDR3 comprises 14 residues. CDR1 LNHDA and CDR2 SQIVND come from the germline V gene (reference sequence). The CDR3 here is CASSIEGGNQPQHF. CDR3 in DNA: TGTGCCAGTAGTATCGAGGGCGGCAATCAGCCCCAGCATTTT.

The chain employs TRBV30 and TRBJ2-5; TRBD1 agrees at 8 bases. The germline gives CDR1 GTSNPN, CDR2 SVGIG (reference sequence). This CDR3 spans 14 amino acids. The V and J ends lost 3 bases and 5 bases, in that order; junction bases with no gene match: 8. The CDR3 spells CAWRDQGAGETQYF. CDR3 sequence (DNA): TGTGCCTGGAGGGACCAGGGGGCGGGTGAGACCCAGTACTTC.

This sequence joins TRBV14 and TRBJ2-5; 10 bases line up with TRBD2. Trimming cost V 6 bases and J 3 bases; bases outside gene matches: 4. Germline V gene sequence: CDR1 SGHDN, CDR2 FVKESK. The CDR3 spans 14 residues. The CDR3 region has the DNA TGTGCCAGCAGGAGCGGGGGGGCCGAAGAGACCCAGTACTTC. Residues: CASRSGGAEETQYF.

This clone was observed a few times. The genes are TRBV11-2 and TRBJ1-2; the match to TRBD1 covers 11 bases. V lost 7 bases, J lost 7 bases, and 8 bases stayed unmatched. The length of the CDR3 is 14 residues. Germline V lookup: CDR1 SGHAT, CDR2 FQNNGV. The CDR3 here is CASTLRTGGFGYTF. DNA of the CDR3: TGTGCCAGCACCCTCCGGACAGGGGGCTTTGGCTACACCTTC.

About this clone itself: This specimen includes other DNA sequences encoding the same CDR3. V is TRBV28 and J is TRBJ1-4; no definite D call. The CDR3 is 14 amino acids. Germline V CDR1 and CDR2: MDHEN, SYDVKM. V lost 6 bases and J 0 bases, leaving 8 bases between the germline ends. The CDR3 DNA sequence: TGTGCCAGCAGCTTACAGACAACTAATGAAAAACTGTTTTTT. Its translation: CASSLQTTNEKLFF. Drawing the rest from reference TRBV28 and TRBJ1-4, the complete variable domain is DVKVTQSSRYLVKRTGEKVFLECVQDMDHENMFWYRQDPGLGLRLIYFSYDVKMKEKGDIPEGYSVSREKKERFSLILESASTNQTSMYLCASSLQTTNEKLFFGSGTQLSVL.

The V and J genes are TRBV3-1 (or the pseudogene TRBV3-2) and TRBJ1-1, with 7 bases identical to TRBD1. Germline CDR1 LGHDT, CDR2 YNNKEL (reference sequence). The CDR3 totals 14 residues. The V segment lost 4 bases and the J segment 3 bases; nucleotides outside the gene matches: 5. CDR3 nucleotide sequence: TGTGCCAGCAGCCTCAGACAGGGAGACACTGAAGCTTTCTTT. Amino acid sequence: CASSLRQGDTEAFF.

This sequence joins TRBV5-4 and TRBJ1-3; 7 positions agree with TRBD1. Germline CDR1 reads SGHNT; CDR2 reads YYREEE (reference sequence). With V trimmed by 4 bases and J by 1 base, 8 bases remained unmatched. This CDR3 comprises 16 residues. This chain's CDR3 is CASSPETGLSGNTIYF. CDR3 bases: TGTGCCAGCAGCCCGGAGACAGGGTTATCTGGAAACACCATATATTTT.

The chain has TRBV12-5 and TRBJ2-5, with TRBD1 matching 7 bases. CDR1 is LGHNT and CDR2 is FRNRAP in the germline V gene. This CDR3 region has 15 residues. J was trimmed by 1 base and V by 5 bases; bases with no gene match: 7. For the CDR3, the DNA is TGTGCTAGTGGTCCCCGACAGGGCCTCCAAGAGACCCAGTACTTC. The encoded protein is CASGPRQGLQETQYF.

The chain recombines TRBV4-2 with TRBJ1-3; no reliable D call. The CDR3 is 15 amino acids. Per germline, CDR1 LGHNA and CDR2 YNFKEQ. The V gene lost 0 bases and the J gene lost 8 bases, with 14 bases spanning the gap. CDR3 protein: CASSQDEREMDTIYF. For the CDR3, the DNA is TGTGCCAGCAGCCAAGATGAGAGAGAGATGGACACCATATATTTT.

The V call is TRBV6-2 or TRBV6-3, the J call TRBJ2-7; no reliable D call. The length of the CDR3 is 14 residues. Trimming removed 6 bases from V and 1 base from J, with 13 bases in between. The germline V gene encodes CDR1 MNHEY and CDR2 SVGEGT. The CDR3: CASSSSPISYEQYF. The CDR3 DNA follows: TGTGCCAGCAGCTCGAGTCCGATATCCTACGAGCAGTACTTC.

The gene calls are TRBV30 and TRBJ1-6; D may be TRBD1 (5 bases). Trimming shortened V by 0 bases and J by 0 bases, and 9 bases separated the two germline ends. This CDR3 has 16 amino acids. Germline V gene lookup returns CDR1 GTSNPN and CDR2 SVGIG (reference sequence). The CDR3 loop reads CAWSVAGGSYNSPLHF. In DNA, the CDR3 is TGTGCCTGGAGTGTAGCCGGGGGCTCCTATAATTCACCCCTCCACTTT.

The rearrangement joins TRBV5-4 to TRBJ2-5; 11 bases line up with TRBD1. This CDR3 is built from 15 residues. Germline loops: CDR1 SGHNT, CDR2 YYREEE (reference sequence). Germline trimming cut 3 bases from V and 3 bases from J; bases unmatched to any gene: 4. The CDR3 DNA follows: TGTGCCAGCAGCTCGTCGGGACAGGGGGAAGAGACCCAGTACTTC. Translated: CASSSSGQGEETQYF.

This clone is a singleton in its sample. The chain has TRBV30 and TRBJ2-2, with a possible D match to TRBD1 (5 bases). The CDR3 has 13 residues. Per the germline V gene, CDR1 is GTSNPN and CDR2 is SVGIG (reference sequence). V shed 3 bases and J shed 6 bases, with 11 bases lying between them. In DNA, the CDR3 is TGTGCCTGGAGACAGGCGGTTTCCGGGGAGCTGTTTTTT. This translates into CAWRQAVSGELFF. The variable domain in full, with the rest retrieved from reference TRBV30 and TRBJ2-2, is SQTIHQWPATLVQPVGSPLSLECTVEGTSNPNLYWYRQAAGRGLQLLFYSVGIGQISSEVPQNLSASRPQDRQFILSSKKLLLSDSGFYLCAWRQAVSGELFFGEGSRLTVL.

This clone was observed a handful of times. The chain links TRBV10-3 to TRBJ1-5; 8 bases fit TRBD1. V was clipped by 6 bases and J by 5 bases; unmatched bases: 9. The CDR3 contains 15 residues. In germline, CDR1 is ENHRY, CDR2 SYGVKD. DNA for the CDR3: TGTGCCATCAGCCCGACAGGGGAAATCCATCAGCCCCAGCATTTT. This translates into CAISPTGEIHQPQHF.

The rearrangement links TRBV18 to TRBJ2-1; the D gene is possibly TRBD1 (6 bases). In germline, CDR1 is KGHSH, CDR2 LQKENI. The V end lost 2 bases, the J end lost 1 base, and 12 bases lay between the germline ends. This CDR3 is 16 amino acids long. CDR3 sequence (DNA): TGTGCCAGCTCACCAAAGGGGGTAAGGTCCTACAATGAGCAGTTCTTC. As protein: CASSPKGVRSYNEQFF.

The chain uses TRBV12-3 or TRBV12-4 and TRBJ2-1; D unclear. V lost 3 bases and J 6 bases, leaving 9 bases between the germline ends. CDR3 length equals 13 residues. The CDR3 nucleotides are TGTGCCAGCAGTTTGTCGGGTTCCAATGAGCAGTTCTTC. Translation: CASSLSGSNEQFF.

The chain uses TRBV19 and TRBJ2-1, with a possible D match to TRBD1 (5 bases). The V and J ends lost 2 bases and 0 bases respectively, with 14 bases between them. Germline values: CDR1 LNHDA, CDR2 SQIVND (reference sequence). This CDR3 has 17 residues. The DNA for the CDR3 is TGTGCCAGTAGTATAATTTGGACAAAAAGCTCCTACAATGAGCAGTTCTTC. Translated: CASSIIWTKSSYNEQFF.

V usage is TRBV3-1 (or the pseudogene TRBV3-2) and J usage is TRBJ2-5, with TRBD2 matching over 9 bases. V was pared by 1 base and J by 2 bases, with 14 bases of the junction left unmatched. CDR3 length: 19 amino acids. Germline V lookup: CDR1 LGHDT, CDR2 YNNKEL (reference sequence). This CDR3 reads CASSQVVAGGTSGQETQYF. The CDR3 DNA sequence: TGTGCCAGCAGCCAAGTAGTTGCGGGGGGGACCTCGGGGCAAGAGACCCAGTACTTC.